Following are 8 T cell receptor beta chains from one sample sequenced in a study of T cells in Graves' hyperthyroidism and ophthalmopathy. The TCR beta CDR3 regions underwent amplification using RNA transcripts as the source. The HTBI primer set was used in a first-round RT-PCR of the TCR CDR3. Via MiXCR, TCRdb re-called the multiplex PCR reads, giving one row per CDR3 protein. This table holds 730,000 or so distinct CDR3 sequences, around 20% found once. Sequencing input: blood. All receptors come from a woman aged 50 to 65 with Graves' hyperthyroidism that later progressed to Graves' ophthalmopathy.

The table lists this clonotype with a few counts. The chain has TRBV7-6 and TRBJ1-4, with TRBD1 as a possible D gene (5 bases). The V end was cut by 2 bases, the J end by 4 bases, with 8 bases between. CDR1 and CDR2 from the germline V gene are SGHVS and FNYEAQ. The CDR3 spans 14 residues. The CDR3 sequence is CASSLLGGNEKLFF. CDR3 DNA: TGTGCCAGCAGCTTATTGGGGGGTAATGAAAAACTGTTTTTT.

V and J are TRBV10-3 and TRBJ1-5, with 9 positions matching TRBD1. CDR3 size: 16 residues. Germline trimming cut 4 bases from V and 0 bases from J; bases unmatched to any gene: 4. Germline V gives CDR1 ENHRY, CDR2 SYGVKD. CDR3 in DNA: TGTGCCATCAGTGCCAGGGACAGGGATAGCAATCAGCCCCAGCATTTT. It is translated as CAISARDRDSNQPQHF.

The CDR3 reads CASSWGGDGTGGRNTIYF. The CDR3 region has the DNA TGTGCCAGCAGTTGGGGGGGAGACGGGACAGGGGGGAGAAACACCATATATTTT. V gene TRBV12-3 or TRBV12-4 combines with J gene TRBJ1-3; 11 bases agree with TRBD1. Trimming removed 4 bases from V and 5 bases from J; junction bases left unmatched: 13. This CDR3 has 18 amino acids.

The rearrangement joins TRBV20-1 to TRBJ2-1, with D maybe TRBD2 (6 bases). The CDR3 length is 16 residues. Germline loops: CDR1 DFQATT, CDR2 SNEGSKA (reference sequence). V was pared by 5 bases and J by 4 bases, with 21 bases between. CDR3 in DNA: TGCAGTGCTCTCCCGGGACTCCAAAACCTTTACAATGAGCAGTTCTTC. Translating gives CSALPGLQNLYNEQFF.

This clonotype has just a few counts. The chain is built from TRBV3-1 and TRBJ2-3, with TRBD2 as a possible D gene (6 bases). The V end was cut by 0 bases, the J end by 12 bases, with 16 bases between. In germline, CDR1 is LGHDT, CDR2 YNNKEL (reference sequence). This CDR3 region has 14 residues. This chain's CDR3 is CASSQDSRRTNQYF. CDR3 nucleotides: TGTGCCAGCAGCCAAGATAGTAGGAGGACTAATCAGTATTTT.

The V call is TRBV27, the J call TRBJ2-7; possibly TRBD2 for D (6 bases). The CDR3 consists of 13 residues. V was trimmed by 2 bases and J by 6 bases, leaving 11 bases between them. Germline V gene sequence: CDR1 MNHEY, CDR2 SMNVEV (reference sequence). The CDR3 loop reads CASSLQGDSEQYF. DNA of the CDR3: TGTGCCAGCAGTTTACAAGGGGACTCCGAGCAGTACTTC.

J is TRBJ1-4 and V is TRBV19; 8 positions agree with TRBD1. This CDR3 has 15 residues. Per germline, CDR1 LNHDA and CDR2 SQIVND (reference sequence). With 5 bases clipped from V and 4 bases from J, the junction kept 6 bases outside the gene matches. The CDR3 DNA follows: TGTGCCAGTAGTGTCGACAGGGGCCGTAATGAAAAACTGTTTTTT. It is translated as CASSVDRGRNEKLFF.

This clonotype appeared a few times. In nucleotides, the CDR3 is TGTGCCAGCAGCCAAGTTGGGGCAGGGGAGGCTTTCGATGAGCAGTTCTTC. Protein product: CASSQVGAGEAFDEQFF. The chain links TRBV14 to TRBJ2-1; the D call may be TRBD1 or TRBD2 (6 bases each). V gave up 1 base and J gave up 8 bases, with 21 bases separating them. Germline loops: CDR1 SGHDN, CDR2 FVKESK. This CDR3 contains 17 residues.